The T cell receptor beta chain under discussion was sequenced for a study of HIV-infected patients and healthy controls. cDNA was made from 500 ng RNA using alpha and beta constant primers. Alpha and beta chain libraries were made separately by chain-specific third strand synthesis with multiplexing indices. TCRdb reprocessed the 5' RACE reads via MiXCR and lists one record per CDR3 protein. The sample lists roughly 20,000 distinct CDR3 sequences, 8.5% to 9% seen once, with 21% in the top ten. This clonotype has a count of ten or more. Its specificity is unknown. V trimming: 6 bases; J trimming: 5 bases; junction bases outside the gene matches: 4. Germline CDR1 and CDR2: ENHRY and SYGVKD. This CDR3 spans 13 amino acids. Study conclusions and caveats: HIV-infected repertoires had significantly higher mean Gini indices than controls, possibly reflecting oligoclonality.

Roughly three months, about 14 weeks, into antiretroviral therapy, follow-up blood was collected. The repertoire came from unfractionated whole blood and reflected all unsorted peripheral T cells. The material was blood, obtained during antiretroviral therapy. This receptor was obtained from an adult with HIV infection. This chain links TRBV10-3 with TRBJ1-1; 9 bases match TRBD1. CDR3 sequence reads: CAISSGTGTEAFF. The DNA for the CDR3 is TGTGCCATCAGCTCCGGGACAGGGACTGAAGCTTTCTTT.